The 6 T cell receptor beta chains below were found in one sample sequenced in a study of cytomegalovirus exposure and HLA in healthy donors. The PCR used 60 Vbeta and 13 Jbeta primers. The assay was immunoSEQ multiplex PCR, and TCRdb's table has in-frame clones only and misses some. This sample yields about 110,000 clones, of which around three quarters are seen a single time; just under 3% belongs to the top ten. Sequencing used PBMCs. The receptors come from a young woman in good health and CMV-seropositive.

This chain joins TRBV5-1 and TRBJ2-7; TRBD2 is a possible D gene (5 bases). The CDR3 totals 14 residues. V lost 4 bases to trimming and J lost 0 bases, with 11 bases between them. Germline V gene lookup returns CDR1 SGHRS and CDR2 YFSETQ. CDR3 nucleotide sequence: TGCGCCAGCAGCGAGACTACCTTCTCCTACGAGCAGTACTTC. It translates to CASSETTFSYEQYF. The complete variable domain, with remaining parts taken from reference TRBV5-1 and TRBJ2-7, reads KAGVTQTPRYLIKTRGQQVTLSCSPISGHRSVSWYQQTPGQGLQFLFEYFSETQRNKGNFPGRFSGRQFSNSRSEMNVSTLELGDSALYLCASSETTFSYEQYFGPGTRLTVT.

The CDR3, as DNA: TGTGCCAGCAGCTTAGACACAGTTTCACCCCTCCACTTT. Protein: CASSLDTVSPLHF. The chain links TRBV7-9 to TRBJ1-6, with no clear D. V was cut by 1 base and J by 9 bases, with 7 bases left in between. The germline CDR1 and CDR2 sequences are SEHNR and FQNEAQ (reference sequence). The CDR3 is made up of 13 amino acids.

The chain combines TRBV7-3 with TRBJ2-7; 8 nucleotides align to TRBD1. This CDR3 contains 14 residues. Trimming cost V 5 bases and J 5 bases; bases outside gene matches: 8. Germline lookup yields CDR1 SGHTA and CDR2 FQGTGA. Here the CDR3 DNA reads TGTGCCAGCAGCCTAAACAGGGGGACCGACGAGCAGTACTTC. This encodes CASSLNRGTDEQYF.

V is TRBV27 and J is TRBJ2-6; 8 bases line up with TRBD1. CDR3 length: 18 residues. The germline V gene has CDR1 MNHEY and CDR2 SMNVEV (reference sequence). J lost 0 bases, V lost 3 bases, and 7 bases had no gene match. The CDR3 DNA reads TGTGCCAGCAGTTTCTCGGACAGGGTCAGCTCTGGGGCCAACGTCCTGACTTTC. Translated, it gives CASSFSDRVSSGANVLTF.

The V and J genes are TRBV6-1 and TRBJ1-1; D is undetermined. Per germline, CDR1 MNHNS and CDR2 SASEGT. The CDR3 runs 14 residues. Trimming removed 6 bases from V and 0 bases from J, with 11 bases in between. CDR3 sequence: CASRRFVVNTEAFF. The CDR3, as DNA: TGTGCCAGCAGGAGATTCGTGGTGAACACTGAAGCTTTCTTT.

In this sample, this clone turned up a few times. The chain combines TRBV30 with TRBJ1-3; D gene ambiguous. The V gene's germline CDR1 is GTSNPN and CDR2 SVGIG (reference sequence). Trimming cost V 3 bases and J 4 bases, with 16 bases left between them. This CDR3 region has 15 residues. The CDR3 reads CAWRLGLFEGNTIYF. The CDR3 nucleotides read TGTGCCTGGAGGCTCGGGTTGTTCGAAGGAAACACCATATATTTT.